Listed here are 14 T cell receptor beta chains from one sample, sequenced in a study of blood T cell repertoires in COVID-19. The repertoire was sequenced with immunoSEQ multiplex PCR; TCRdb's copy has only in-frame clones and lacks some. The sample holds some 260,000 clones, about four fifths seen once. Source material: peripheral blood. These receptors came from a man older than 75 with acute or convalescent COVID-19.

V gene TRBV10-3 combines with J gene TRBJ2-1; TRBD2 matches 12 bases. The germline CDR1 and CDR2 sequences are ENHRY and SYGVKD. V gave up 4 bases and J gave up 0 bases; unmatched junction bases: 1. The CDR3 has 16 amino acids. CDR3 bases: TGTGCCATCAGTGGGACTAGCGGGACCTCCTACAATGAGCAGTTCTTC. Protein: CAISGTSGTSYNEQFF.

This clone was recorded once. This chain links TRBV11-1 with TRBJ2-7; 11 bases are a match to TRBD1. This CDR3 contains 15 residues. After removal of 6 bases from V and 4 bases from J, the junction contained 8 bases not matched to a gene. Germline CDR1 is SGHAT and CDR2 is FQDESV (reference sequence). The CDR3 DNA reads TGTGCCAGCAGTACCCAGGACAGGGGGCAGTACGAGCAGTACTTC. This gives the protein CASSTQDRGQYEQYF.

This clone was observed a handful of times. This sequence joins TRBV21-1 and TRBJ1-2. TRBV21-1 is tagged as a pseudogene. The CDR3 totals 14 residues. CDR3 protein: CASSKGGGGHGYTF. DNA of the CDR3: TGTGCCAGCAGCAAAGGGGGCGGGGGCCACGGCTACACCTTC.

This rearrangement joins TRBV25-1 to TRBJ2-2; 8 bases are shared with TRBD1. Trimming at V came to 2 bases and at J to 7 bases, leaving 9 bases not matched to a gene. Germline V gene lookup returns CDR1 MGHDK and CDR2 SYGVNS. The length of the CDR3 is 16 residues. In nucleotides, the CDR3 is TGTGCCAGCAGTGAACCTGGACAGGGTTGGGGCGGGGAGCTGTTTTTT. It encodes CASSEPGQGWGGELFF. Based on the CDR3 plus reference TRBV25-1 and TRBJ2-2, the full variable domain is EADIYQTPRYLVIGTGKKITLECSQTMGHDKMYWYQQDPGMELHLIHYSYGVNSTEKGDLSSESTVSRIRTEHFPLTLESARPSHTSQYLCASSEPGQGWGGELFFGEGSRLTVL.

The chain recombines TRBV1 with TRBJ2-3; the table's D call, TRBD2, has no DNA check behind it. TRBV1 is a pseudogene. This CDR3 is built from 18 residues. CDR3 loop: CTSSQDFAGGVSTDTQYF. The CDR3 bases are TGCACCAGCAGCCAAGACTTCGCGGGGGGCGTAAGCACAGATACGCAGTATTTT.

The chain uses TRBV15 and TRBJ2-5; TRBD1 matches at 8 bases. The CDR3 runs to 13 residues. Germline values: CDR1 LNHNV, CDR2 YYDKDF (reference sequence). After removal of 1 base from V and 10 bases from J, the junction contained 5 bases not matched to a gene. The chain's CDR3 is CATSRGQGPHQYF. The CDR3, as DNA: TGTGCCACCAGCAGAGGACAGGGGCCGCACCAGTACTTC.

This chain links TRBV3-1 (or the pseudogene TRBV3-2) with TRBJ1-4; D may be TRBD1 (5 bases). Germline V gene data show CDR1 as LGHDT and CDR2 as YNNKEL (reference sequence). CDR3 length equals 14 residues. V shed 2 bases and J shed 10 bases, with 14 bases lying between them. CDR3 region: CASSQPGQVGKLFF. The DNA for the CDR3 is TGTGCCAGCAGCCAACCTGGACAAGTTGGAAAACTGTTTTTT.

V gene TRBV27 combines with J gene TRBJ1-6, with 10 nucleotides matching TRBD1. Germline V gene data show CDR1 as MNHEY and CDR2 as SMNVEV (reference sequence). Trimming took 5 bases from V and 7 from J; bases not matched to a gene: 5. The CDR3 sequence is 15 residues long. CDR3 coding DNA: TGTGCCAGCAGTCTCGGGACAGGGGTGAATTCACCCCTCCACTTT. This gives the protein CASSLGTGVNSPLHF.

The J gene is TRBJ1-6, the V gene TRBV28; D unresolved. Per the germline V gene, CDR1 is MDHEN and CDR2 is SYDVKM. This CDR3 is 15 amino acids long. V lost 4 bases, J lost 4 bases, and 11 bases lay in between. CDR3 nucleotide sequence: TGTGCCAGCAGTTCCTTCAAACAGTATAATTCACCCCTCCACTTT. Residues: CASSSFKQYNSPLHF.

This clone appeared a few times. The CDR3 is CASSLQGTEAFF. CDR3 nucleotide sequence: TGTGCCAGCAGTTTACAGGGGACTGAAGCTTTCTTT. The chain is built from TRBV6-5 and TRBJ1-1; TRBD1 matches 7 bases. This CDR3 is built from 12 residues. V lost 4 bases, J lost 5 bases, and 1 base stayed unmatched. Germline V gene data show CDR1 as MNHEY and CDR2 as SVGAGI.

This sequence joins TRBV24-1 and TRBJ1-5; no firm D call. Trimming took off 3 bases at V and 7 bases at J, with 18 bases between the two ends. CDR3 size: 16 residues. CDR1 and CDR2 from the germline V gene are KGHDR and SFDVKD. Here the CDR3 reads CATSDSQSLRGQPQHF. The DNA for the CDR3 is TGTGCCACCAGTGATAGTCAATCTCTGAGAGGACAGCCCCAGCATTTT.

The chain recombines TRBV5-1 with TRBJ1-1; D is unresolved. Germline loops: CDR1 SGHRS, CDR2 YFSETQ. Trimming left V 2 bases short and J 5 bases short, with 13 bases between. The CDR3 length is 14 residues. CDR3 in amino acids: CASSFWGGRTEAFF. In nucleotides, the CDR3 is TGCGCCAGCAGCTTTTGGGGAGGGAGGACTGAAGCTTTCTTT.

The V call is TRBV2, the J call TRBJ2-7; 10 nucleotides agree with TRBD1. The CDR3 contains 16 residues. V dropped 6 bases and J dropped 2; count of bases not matched to a gene: 10. Germline V gene data show CDR1 as SNHLY and CDR2 as FYNNEI. The CDR3 DNA reads TGTGCCAGCAGCAGACCGAGGGACAGGGGAACCTACGAGCAGTACTTC. This encodes CASSRPRDRGTYEQYF.

The chain joins TRBV30 to TRBJ1-1; 8 nucleotides line up with TRBD1. The trim removed 3 bases at V and 2 bases at J, leaving 8 bases unmatched. CDR3 length: 15 residues. Germline CDR1 GTSNPN, CDR2 SVGIG (reference sequence). The CDR3 DNA sequence: TGTGCCTGGAGGGGGGGACAGGCGCTTAACACTGAAGCTTTCTTT. Translated: CAWRGGQALNTEAFF.